In this sample, the clone carrying this TCR beta chain turned up a few times. This specimen comes from a study of patients and donors after allogeneic stem cell transplantation. TCRdb called the RT-PCR reads again in MiXCR, with one record for every CDR3 protein. The sample includes around 200,000 distinct CDR3 sequences, less than 50% of them seen just once. The CDR3 runs to 13 residues. The V gene lost 10 bases and the J gene lost 5 bases, with 17 bases spanning the gap. Germline V lookup: CDR1 ENHRY, CDR2 SYGVKD. Sequenced: blood, either unsorted or a sorted T cell fraction (not recorded which). The V call is TRBV10-3, the J call TRBJ2-5, with a possible D match to TRBD2 (6 bases). This clonotype was sampled from a human donor who was either an allogeneic HSCT recipient or a stem cell or donor lymphocyte infusion donor (not recorded which). It is not recorded whose cells these are; they may come from a transplant donor. CDR3 residues: CATGGDLGETQYF. In DNA form, the CDR3 reads TGTGCCACCGGAGGGGACTTAGGGGAGACCCAGTACTTC.